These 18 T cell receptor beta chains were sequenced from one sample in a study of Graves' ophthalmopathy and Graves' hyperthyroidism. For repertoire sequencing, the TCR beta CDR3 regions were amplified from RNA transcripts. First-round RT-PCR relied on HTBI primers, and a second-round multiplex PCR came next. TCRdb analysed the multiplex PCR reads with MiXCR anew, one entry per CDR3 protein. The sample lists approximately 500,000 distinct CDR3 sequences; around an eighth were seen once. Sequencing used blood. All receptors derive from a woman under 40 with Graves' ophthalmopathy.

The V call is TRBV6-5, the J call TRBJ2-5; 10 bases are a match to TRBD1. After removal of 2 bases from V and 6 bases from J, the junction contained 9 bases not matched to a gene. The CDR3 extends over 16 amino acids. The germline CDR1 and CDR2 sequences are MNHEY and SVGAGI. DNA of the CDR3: TGTGCCAGCAGTTACCCCCGGGACAGGGGCGTGAAGACCCAGTACTTC. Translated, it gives CASSYPRDRGVKTQYF.

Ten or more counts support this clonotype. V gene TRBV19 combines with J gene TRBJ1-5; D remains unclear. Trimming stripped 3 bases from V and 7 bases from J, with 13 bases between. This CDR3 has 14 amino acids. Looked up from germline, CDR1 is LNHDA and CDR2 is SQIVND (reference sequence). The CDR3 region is CASSMGSEGQPQHF. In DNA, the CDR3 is TGTGCCAGTAGTATGGGGTCCGAGGGCCAGCCCCAGCATTTT.

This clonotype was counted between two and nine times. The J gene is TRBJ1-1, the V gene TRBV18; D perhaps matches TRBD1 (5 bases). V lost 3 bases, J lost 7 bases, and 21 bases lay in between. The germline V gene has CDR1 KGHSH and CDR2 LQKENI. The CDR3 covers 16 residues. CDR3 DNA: TGTGCCAGCTCACCGCCACGTACGGGGAGGGGTGGTGAAGCTTTCTTT. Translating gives CASSPPRTGRGGEAFF.

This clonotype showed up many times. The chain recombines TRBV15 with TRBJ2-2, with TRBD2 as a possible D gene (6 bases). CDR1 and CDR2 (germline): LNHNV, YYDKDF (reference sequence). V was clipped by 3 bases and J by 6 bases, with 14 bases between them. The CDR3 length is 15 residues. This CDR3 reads CATSRATSYSGELFF. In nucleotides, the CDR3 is TGTGCCACCAGCAGGGCAACTAGCTATTCCGGGGAGCTGTTTTTT.

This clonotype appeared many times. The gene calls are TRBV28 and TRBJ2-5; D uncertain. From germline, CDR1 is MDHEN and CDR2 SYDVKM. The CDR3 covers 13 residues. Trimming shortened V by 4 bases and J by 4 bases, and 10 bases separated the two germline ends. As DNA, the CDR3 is TGTGCCAGCAGTTGGAAACCGAGAGAGACCCAGTACTTC. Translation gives CASSWKPRETQYF.

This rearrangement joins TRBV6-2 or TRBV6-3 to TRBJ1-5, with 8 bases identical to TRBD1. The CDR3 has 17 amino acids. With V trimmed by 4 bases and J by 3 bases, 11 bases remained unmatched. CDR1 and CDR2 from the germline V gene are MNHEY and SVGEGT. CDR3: CASSFPAGTGYNQPQHF. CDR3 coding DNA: TGTGCCAGCAGTTTCCCCGCCGGGACAGGTTACAATCAGCCCCAGCATTTT.

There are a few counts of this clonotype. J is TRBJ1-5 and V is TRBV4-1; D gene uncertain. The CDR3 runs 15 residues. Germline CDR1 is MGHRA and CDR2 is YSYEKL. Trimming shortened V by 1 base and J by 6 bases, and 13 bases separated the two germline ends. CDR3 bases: TGCGCCAGCAGCCAAGTGTACCAAGAGGGTCAGCCCCAGCATTTT. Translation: CASSQVYQEGQPQHF.

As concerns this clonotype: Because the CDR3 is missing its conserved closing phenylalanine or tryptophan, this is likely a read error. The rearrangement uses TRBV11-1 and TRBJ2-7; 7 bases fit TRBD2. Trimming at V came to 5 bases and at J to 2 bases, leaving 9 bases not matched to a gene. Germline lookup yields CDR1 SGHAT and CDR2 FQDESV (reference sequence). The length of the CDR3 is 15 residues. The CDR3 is CASSPASGSTYEQYL. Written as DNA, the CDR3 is TGTGCCAGCAGCCCAGCTAGCGGATCGACCTACGAGCAGTACCTC.

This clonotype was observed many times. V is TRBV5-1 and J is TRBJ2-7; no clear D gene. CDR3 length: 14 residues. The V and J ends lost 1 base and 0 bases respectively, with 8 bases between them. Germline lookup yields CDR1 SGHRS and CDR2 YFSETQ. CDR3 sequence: CASSLTSFSYEQYF. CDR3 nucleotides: TGCGCCAGCAGCTTGACGAGTTTCTCCTACGAGCAGTACTTC.

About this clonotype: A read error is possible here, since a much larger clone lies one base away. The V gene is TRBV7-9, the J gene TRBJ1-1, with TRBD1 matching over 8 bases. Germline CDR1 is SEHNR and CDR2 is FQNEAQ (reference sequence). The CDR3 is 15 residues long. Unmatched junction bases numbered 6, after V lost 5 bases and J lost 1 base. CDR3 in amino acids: CASSLMGQANTEAFF. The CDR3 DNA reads TGTGCCAGCAGCCTTATGGGACAGGCGAACACTGAAGCTTTCTTT.

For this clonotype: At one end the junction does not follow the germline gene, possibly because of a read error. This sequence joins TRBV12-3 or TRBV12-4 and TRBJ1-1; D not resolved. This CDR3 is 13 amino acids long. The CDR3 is CASSLLRNTDAFF. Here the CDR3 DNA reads TGTGCCAGCAGTTTGCTCAGGAACACTGATGCTTTCTTT.

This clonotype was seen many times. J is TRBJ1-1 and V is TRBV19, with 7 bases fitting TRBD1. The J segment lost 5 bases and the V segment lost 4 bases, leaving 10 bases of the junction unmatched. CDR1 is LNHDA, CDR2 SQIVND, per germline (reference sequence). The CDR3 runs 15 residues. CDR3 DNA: TGTGCCAGTAGTAGAGAAGGGACAGTAAGAACTGAAGCTTTCTTT. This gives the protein CASSREGTVRTEAFF.

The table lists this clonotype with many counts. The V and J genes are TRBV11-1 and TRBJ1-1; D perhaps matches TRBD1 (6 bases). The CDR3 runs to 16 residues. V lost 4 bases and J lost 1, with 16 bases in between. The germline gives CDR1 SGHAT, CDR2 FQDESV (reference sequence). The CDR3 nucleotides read TGTGCCAGCAGCTACAGACCGGACAGCCCGAACACTGAAGCTTTCTTT. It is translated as CASSYRPDSPNTEAFF.

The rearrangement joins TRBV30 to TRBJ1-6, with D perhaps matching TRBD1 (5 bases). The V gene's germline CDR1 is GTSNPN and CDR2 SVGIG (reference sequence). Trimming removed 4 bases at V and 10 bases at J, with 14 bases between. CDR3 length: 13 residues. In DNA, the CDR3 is TGTGCCTGGACGGGACTTACCGGCTCACCCCTCCACTTT. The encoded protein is CAWTGLTGSPLHF.

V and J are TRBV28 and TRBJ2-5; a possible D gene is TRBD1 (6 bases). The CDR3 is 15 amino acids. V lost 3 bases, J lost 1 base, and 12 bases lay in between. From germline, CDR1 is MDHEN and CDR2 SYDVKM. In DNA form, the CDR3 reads TGTGCCAGCAGTTTTGGGGGCCCCCTCCAAGAGACCCAGTACTTC. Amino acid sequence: CASSFGGPLQETQYF.

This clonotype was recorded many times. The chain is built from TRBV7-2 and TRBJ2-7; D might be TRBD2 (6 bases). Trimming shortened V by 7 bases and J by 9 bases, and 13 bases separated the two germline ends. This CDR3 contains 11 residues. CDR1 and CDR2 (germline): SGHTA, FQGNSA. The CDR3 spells CASIFWGGQYF. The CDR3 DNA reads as TGTGCCAGCATTTTCTGGGGAGGGCAGTACTTC.

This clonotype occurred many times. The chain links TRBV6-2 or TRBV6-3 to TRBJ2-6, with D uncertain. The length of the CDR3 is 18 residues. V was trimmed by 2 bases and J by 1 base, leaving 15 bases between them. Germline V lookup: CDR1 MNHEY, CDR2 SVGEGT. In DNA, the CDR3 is TGTGCCAGCAGTTACCAGGTGACAAGGTCATCTGGGGCCAACGTCCTGACTTTC. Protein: CASSYQVTRSSGANVLTF.

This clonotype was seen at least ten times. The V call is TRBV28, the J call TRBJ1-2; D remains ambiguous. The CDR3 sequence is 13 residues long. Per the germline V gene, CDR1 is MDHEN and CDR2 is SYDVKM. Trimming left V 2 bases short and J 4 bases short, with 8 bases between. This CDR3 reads CASSLQGLYGYTF. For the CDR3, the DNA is TGTGCCAGCAGTTTACAAGGGCTCTATGGCTACACCTTC.